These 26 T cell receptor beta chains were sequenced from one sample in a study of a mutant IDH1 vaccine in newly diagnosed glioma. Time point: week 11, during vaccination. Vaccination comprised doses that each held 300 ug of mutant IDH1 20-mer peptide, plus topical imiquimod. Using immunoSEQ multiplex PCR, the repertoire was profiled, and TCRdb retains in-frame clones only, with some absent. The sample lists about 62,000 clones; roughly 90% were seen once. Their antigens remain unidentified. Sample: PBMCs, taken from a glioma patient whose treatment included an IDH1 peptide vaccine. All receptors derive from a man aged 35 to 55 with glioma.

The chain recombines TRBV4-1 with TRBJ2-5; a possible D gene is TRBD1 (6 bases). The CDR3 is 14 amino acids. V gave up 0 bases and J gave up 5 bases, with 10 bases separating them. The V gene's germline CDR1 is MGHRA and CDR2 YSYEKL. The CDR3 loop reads CASSQDYRDETQYF. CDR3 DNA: TGCGCCAGCAGCCAAGATTACAGGGACGAGACCCAGTACTTC.

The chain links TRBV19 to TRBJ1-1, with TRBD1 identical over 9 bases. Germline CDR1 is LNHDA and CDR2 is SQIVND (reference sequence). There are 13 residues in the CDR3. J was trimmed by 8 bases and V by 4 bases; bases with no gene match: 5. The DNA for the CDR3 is TGTGCCAGTAGTAAAATTGGACAGGGGGAAGCTTTCTTT. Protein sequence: CASSKIGQGEAFF. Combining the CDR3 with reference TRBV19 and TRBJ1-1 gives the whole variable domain DGGITQSPKYLFRKEGQNVTLSCEQNLNHDAMYWYRQDPGQGLRLIYYSQIVNDFQKGDIAEGYSVSREKKESFPLTVTSAQKNPTAFYLCASSKIGQGEAFFGQGTRLTVV.

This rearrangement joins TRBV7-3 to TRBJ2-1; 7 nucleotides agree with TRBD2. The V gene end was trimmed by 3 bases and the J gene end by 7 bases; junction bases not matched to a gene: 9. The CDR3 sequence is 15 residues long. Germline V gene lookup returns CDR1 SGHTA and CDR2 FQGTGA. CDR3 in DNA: TGTGCCAGCAGCTTCGCCAGCGGGACGCAGAATGAGCAGTTCTTC. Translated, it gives CASSFASGTQNEQFF.

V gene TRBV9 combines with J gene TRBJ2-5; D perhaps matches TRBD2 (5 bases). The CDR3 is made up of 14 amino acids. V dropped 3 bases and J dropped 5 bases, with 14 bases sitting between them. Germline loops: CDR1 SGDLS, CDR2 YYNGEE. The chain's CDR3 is CASSARMGGETQYF. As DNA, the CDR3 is TGTGCCAGCAGCGCCCGAATGGGCGGGGAGACCCAGTACTTC.

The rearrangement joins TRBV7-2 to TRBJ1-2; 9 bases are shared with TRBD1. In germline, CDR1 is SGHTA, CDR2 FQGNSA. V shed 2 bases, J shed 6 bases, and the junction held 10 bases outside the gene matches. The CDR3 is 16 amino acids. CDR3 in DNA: TGTGCCAGCAGCTTATCCACGGGACAGGGATTTAATGGCTACACCTTC. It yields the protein CASSLSTGQGFNGYTF.

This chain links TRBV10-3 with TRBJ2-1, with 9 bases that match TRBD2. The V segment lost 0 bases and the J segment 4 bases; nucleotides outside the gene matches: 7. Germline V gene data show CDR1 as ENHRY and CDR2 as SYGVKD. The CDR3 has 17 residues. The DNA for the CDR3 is TGTGCCATCAGTGAGTCATTTGCGGGAGGGCGATACAATGAGCAGTTCTTC. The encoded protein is CAISESFAGGRYNEQFF.

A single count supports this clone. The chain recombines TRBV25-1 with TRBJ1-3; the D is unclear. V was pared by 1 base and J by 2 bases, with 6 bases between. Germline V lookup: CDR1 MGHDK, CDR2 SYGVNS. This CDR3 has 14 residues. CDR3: CASSESGTGNTIYF. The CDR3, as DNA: TGTGCCAGCAGTGAATCTGGGACTGGAAACACCATATATTTT. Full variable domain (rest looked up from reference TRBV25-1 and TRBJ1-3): EADIYQTPRYLVIGTGKKITLECSQTMGHDKMYWYQQDPGMELHLIHYSYGVNSTEKGDLSSESTVSRIRTEHFPLTLESARPSHTSQYLCASSESGTGNTIYFGEGSWLTVV.

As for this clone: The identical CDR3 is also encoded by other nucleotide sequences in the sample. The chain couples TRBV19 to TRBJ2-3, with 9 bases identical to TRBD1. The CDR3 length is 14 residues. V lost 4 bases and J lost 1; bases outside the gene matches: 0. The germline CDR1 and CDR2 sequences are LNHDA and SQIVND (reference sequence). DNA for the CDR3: TGTGCCAGTAGTAGGACAGGGGGCACAGATACGCAGTATTTT. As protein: CASSRTGGTDTQYF.

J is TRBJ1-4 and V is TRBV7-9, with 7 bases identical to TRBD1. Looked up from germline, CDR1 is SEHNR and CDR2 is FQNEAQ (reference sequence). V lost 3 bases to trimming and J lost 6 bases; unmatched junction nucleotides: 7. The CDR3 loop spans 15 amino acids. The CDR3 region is CASSLGRGWDEKLFF. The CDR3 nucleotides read TGTGCCAGCAGCTTGGGCAGGGGGTGGGATGAAAAACTGTTTTTT.

CDR3: CASTVGVVYNSPLHF. The CDR3 coding sequence is TGTGCCAGCACCGTGGGGGTAGTGTATAATTCACCCCTCCACTTT. The chain combines TRBV2 with TRBJ1-6, with D possibly matching TRBD1 (5 bases). The CDR3 loop spans 15 amino acids. Trimming left V 7 bases short and J 4 bases short, with 14 bases between. The germline gives CDR1 SNHLY, CDR2 FYNNEI.

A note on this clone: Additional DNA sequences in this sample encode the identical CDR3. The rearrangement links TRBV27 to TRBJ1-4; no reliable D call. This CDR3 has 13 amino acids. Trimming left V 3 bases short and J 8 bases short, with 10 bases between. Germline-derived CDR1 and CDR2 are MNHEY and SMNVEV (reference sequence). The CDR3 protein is CASSFSGFEKLFF. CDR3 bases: TGTGCCAGCAGTTTTTCGGGGTTCGAAAAACTGTTTTTT. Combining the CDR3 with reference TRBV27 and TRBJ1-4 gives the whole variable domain EAQVTQNPRYLITVTGKKLTVTCSQNMNHEYMSWYRQDPGLGLRQIYYSMNVEVTDKGDVPEGYKVSRKEKRNFPLILESPSPNQTSLYFCASSFSGFEKLFFGSGTQLSVL.

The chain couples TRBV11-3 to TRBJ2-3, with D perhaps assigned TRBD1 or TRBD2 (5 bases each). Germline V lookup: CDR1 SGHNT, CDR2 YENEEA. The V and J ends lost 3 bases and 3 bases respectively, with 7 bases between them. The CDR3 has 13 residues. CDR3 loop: CASSLGETDTQYF. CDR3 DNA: TGTGCCAGCAGCTTGGGGGAAACAGATACGCAGTATTTT. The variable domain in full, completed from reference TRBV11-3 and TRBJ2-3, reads EAGVVQSPRYKIIEKKQPVAFWCNPISGHNTLYWYLQNLGQGPELLIRYENEEAVDDSQLPKDRFSAERLKGVDSTLKIQPAELGDSAVYLCASSLGETDTQYFGPGTRLTVL.

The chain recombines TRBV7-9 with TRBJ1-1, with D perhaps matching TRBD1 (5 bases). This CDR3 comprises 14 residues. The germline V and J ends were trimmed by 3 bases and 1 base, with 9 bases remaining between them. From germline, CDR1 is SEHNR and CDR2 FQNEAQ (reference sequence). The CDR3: CASSFGDRNTEAFF. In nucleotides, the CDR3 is TGTGCCAGCAGCTTCGGCGACAGGAACACTGAAGCTTTCTTT.

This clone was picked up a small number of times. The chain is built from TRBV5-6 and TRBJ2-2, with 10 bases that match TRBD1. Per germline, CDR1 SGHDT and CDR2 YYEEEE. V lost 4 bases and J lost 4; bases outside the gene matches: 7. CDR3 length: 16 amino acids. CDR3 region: CASSGRDRGLTGELFF. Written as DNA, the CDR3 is TGTGCCAGCAGCGGACGAGACAGGGGGCTCACCGGGGAGCTGTTTTTT.

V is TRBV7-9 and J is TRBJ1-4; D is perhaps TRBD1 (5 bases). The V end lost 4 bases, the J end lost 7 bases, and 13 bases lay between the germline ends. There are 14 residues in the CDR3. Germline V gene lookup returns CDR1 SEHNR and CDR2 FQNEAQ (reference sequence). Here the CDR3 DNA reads TGTGCCAGCAGCTCGGGGGTTGAGGGTGAAAAACTGTTTTTT. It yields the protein CASSSGVEGEKLFF. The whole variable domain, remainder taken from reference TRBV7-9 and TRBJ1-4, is DTGVSQNPRHKITKRGQNVTFRCDPISEHNRLYWYRQTLGQGPEFLTYFQNEAQLEKSRLLSDRFSAERPKGSFSTLEIQRTEQGDSAMYLCASSSGVEGEKLFFGSGTQLSVL.

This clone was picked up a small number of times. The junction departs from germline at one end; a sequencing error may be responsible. The CDR3 sequence: CASSPFHF. The CDR3 coding sequence is TGTGCCAGCAGCCCCTTTCACTTC. This rearrangement joins TRBV7-2 to TRBJ2-5; D call uncertain. The germline gives CDR1 SGHTA, CDR2 FQGNSA. This CDR3 is built from 8 residues.

CDR3 in DNA: TGTGCCAGCAGCTTACAAAGAAGCTCCTACAATGAGCAGTTCTTC. The encoded protein is CASSLQRSSYNEQFF. The chain recombines TRBV7-3 with TRBJ2-1; D uncertain. Trimming stripped 2 bases from V and 0 bases from J, with 8 bases between. Germline loops: CDR1 SGHTA, CDR2 FQGTGA. The CDR3 is 15 amino acids.

The DNA for the CDR3 is TGTGCCAGCACCCCCGGTCCAGGATACGAGCAGTACTTC. It is translated as CASTPGPGYEQYF. The chain is built from TRBV28 and TRBJ2-7; no clear D. CDR3 length: 13 residues. The ends were cut back, 7 bases at V and 4 bases at J, with 14 bases in the middle. CDR1 and CDR2 (germline): MDHEN, SYDVKM.

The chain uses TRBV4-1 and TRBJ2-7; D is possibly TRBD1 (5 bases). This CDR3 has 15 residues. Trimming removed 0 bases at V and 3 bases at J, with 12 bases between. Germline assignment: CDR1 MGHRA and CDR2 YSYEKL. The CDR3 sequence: CASSQDGARRYEQYF. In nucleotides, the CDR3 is TGCGCCAGCAGCCAAGATGGGGCCAGGCGCTACGAGCAGTACTTC.

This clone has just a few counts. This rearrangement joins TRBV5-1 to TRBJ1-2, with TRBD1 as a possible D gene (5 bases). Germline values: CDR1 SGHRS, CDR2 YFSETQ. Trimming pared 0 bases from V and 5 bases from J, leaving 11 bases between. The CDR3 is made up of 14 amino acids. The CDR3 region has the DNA TGCGCCAGCAGCTTGGAGGCAGGGAAATATGGCTACACCTTC. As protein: CASSLEAGKYGYTF.

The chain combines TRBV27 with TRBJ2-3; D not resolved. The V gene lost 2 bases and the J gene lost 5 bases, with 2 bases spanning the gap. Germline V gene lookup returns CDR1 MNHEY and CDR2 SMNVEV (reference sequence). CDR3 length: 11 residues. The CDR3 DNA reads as TGTGCCAGCAGTTTAAGAGATACGCAGTATTTT. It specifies CASSLRDTQYF.

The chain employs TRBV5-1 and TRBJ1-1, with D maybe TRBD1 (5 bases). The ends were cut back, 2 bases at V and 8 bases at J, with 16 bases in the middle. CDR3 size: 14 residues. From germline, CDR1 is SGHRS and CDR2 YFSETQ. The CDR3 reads CASSFGGVTAEAFF. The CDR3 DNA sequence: TGCGCCAGCAGCTTCGGGGGAGTAACCGCGGAAGCTTTCTTT.

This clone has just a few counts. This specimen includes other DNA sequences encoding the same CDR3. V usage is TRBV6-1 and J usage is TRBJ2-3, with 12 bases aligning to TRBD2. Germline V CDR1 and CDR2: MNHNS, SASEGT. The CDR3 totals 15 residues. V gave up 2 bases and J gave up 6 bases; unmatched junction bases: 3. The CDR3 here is CASSELAGGPDTQYF. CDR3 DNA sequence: TGTGCCAGCAGTGAACTAGCGGGGGGGCCGGATACGCAGTATTTT.

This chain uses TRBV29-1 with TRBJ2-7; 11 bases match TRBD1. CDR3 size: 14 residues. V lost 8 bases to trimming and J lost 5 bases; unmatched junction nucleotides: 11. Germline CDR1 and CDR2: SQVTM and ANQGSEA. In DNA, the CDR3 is TGCAGCCATCATGACCGGGACAGGGGGGACGAGCAGTACGTC. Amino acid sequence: CSHHDRDRGDEQYV.

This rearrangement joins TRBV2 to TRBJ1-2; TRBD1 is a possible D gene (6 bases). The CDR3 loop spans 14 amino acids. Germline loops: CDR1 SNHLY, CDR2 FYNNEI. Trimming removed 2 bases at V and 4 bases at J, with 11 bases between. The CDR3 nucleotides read TGTGCCAGCAGTGAATACAGGGAGGGCTATGGCTACACCTTC. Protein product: CASSEYREGYGYTF.

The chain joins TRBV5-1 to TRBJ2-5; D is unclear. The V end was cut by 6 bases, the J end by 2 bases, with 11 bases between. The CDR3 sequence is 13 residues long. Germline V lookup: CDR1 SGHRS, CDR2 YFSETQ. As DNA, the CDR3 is TGCGCCAGCAAGTTGGACCCACAAGAGACCCAGTACTTC. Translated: CASKLDPQETQYF.